One and the same sample provided the 20 T cell receptor beta chains below, sequenced in a study of regulatory T cells in long-lasting Graves disease. Building the TCR beta libraries relied on iRepertoire HTBI primers, and CDR3 regions underwent Arm-PCR. TCRdb used MiXCR to reprocess the multiplex PCR reads, holding one entry per CDR3 protein. The table shows a few hundred thousand distinct CDR3 sequences, with 20% occurring only once. Time point specified: newly diagnosed GD, antithyroid drugs for less than 3 months. TCR sequences were obtained from RNA taken from PBMCs. Sequencing used peripheral blood mononuclear cells (PBMCs), obtained at new diagnosis, from a patient treated with antithyroid drugs. The receptor set was obtained from a female donor with Graves disease.

This clonotype has a count of ten or more. The rearrangement links TRBV7-2 to TRBJ2-5; 10 bases align to TRBD2. Per the germline V gene, CDR1 is SGHTA and CDR2 is FQGNSA. Losses at the gene ends were 8 bases for V and 4 bases for J; bases not matched to a gene: 1. The CDR3 is 12 residues long. CDR3 protein: CASGTSAETQYF. The CDR3 DNA follows: TGTGCCAGCGGGACTAGCGCAGAGACCCAGTACTTC.

The chain joins TRBV10-3 to TRBJ1-3; TRBD1 is a possible D gene (6 bases). V was trimmed by 5 bases and J by 0 bases, leaving 14 bases between them. Germline V gene data show CDR1 as ENHRY and CDR2 as SYGVKD. The CDR3 has 16 residues. The CDR3 DNA reads as TGTGCCATCAGTACGGGACAAACAGCCTCTGGAAACACCATATATTTT. It translates to CAISTGQTASGNTIYF.

Ten or more counts support this clonotype. The V gene is TRBV27, the J gene TRBJ2-3; 8 nucleotides match TRBD1. Unmatched junction bases numbered 4, after V lost 5 bases and J lost 6 bases. The CDR3 runs to 13 residues. The germline V gene encodes CDR1 MNHEY and CDR2 SMNVEV (reference sequence). The CDR3 sequence is CASSEQGEDTQYF. The CDR3 nucleotides read TGTGCCAGCAGTGAACAGGGGGAGGATACGCAGTATTTT.

This clonotype appeared many times. This sequence joins TRBV6-2 or TRBV6-3 and TRBJ1-2; no firm D call. The CDR3 loop spans 12 amino acids. Germline V lookup: CDR1 MNHEY, CDR2 SVGEGT. Between the trimmed V and J ends, which lost 5 bases and 6 bases, there was a span of 10 bases. The CDR3 here is CASSSRRHGYTF. The DNA of the CDR3 is TGTGCCAGCAGTAGCCGCCGCCATGGCTACACCTTC.

The J gene is TRBJ1-6, the V gene TRBV25-1, with D perhaps TRBD1 (5 bases). CDR1 and CDR2 (germline): MGHDK, SYGVNS. This CDR3 has 13 amino acids. Trimming left V 3 bases short and J 15 bases short, with 15 bases between. The CDR3 loop reads CASSDRVPKDLHF. DNA for the CDR3: TGTGCCAGCAGTGACAGGGTTCCCAAGGACCTCCACTTT.

This clonotype came up many times. The chain uses TRBV30 and TRBJ2-5; either TRBD1 or TRBD2 may supply D (5 bases each). CDR3 length: 14 amino acids. Germline-derived CDR1 and CDR2 are GTSNPN and SVGIG (reference sequence). The germline V and J ends were trimmed by 3 bases and 5 bases, with 16 bases remaining between them. CDR3 sequence: CAWSGAGFRETQYF. The CDR3 DNA reads as TGTGCCTGGAGCGGGGCAGGTTTTCGGGAGACCCAGTACTTC.

CDR3: CASSPRDRGNHEQYF. Written as DNA, the CDR3 is TGTGCCAGTAGTCCCCGGGACAGGGGAAACCACGAGCAGTACTTC. This chain connects TRBV19 to TRBJ2-7; 10 bases map to TRBD1. Germline V CDR1 and CDR2: LNHDA, SQIVND (reference sequence). J lost 5 bases, V lost 5 bases, and 9 bases had no gene match. This CDR3 spans 15 amino acids.

Of note for this clonotype: With only one base between it and a far larger clone, this is likely a read error. The chain carries TRBV2 and TRBJ2-3; D not certain. The closer fit of TRBJ2-1 to the DNA end suggests the J call may be wrong. The CDR3 loop spans 11 amino acids. Germline assignment: CDR1 SNHLY and CDR2 FYNNEI. The CDR3 sequence: CASSVLNEQFF. CDR3 DNA sequence: TGTGCCAGCAGTGTTCTCAATGAGCAGTTCTTC.

The chain has TRBV6-4 and TRBJ1-1; D not certain. In germline, CDR1 is MRHNA, CDR2 SNTAGT. CDR3 length: 13 residues. The V end lost 4 bases, the J end lost 0 bases, and 6 bases lay between the germline ends. CDR3 DNA: TGTGCCAGCAGTGCCAGGATGAACACTGAAGCTTTCTTT. Its protein product is CASSARMNTEAFF.

This clonotype was picked up a small number of times. V usage is TRBV5-8 and J usage is TRBJ2-7, with D possibly TRBD1 on 5 matching bases. Deletions cut 1 base from V and 3 bases from J, with 8 bases between. The germline V gene encodes CDR1 SGHTS and CDR2 YDEGEE. The CDR3 has 13 residues. The CDR3 nucleotides read TGTGCCAGCAGCTTGTACAGGCACTACGAGCAGTACTTC. The encoded protein is CASSLYRHYEQYF.

The chain is built from TRBV15 and TRBJ2-5; 8 bases line up with TRBD2. V shed 3 bases and J 2 bases; nucleotides not matched to a gene: 8. Germline loops: CDR1 LNHNV, CDR2 YYDKDF (reference sequence). This CDR3 is built from 16 residues. The CDR3 here is CATSRGIAGIQETQYF. In DNA, the CDR3 is TGTGCCACCAGCAGGGGGATAGCGGGAATACAAGAGACCCAGTACTTC.

The sample holds many counts of this clonotype. The chain combines TRBV7-2 with TRBJ2-3; no clear D gene. CDR3 length: 13 amino acids. Trimming took 5 bases from V and 3 from J, leaving 9 bases between them. Germline V gene data show CDR1 as SGHTA and CDR2 as FQGNSA. The CDR3 loop reads CASSRSRTDTQYF. The CDR3 nucleotides read TGTGCCAGCAGCCGGAGTCGGACAGATACGCAGTATTTT.

This clonotype was recorded at least ten times. V gene TRBV11-2 combines with J gene TRBJ1-2; 8 bases fit TRBD1. This CDR3 is 14 amino acids long. Germline CDR1 is SGHAT and CDR2 is FQNNGV. The V gene end was trimmed by 5 bases and the J gene end by 3 bases; junction bases not matched to a gene: 5. The CDR3 region has the DNA TGTGCCAGCAGCCCTACAGGGGGGCACTATGGCTACACCTTC. Amino acid sequence: CASSPTGGHYGYTF.

This clonotype occurred a few times. The V call is TRBV16, the J call TRBJ1-3; D gene unclear. CDR1 and CDR2 from the germline V gene are KGHSY and FQNENV. V shed 8 bases and J shed 0 bases, with 8 bases lying between them. This CDR3 is built from 13 residues. The CDR3 sequence: CASSAVSGNTIYF. The CDR3 DNA is TGTGCCAGCTCAGCCGTCTCTGGAAACACCATATATTTT.

This clonotype is medium-sized by share. The chain employs TRBV7-2 and TRBJ2-1; 10 positions agree with TRBD2. Germline V CDR1 and CDR2: SGHTA, FQGNSA. V shed 5 bases, J shed 5 bases, and the junction held 6 bases outside the gene matches. The CDR3 contains 15 residues. CDR3 in amino acids: CASSRGLAADNEQFF. As DNA, the CDR3 is TGTGCCAGCAGCAGAGGACTAGCGGCAGACAATGAGCAGTTCTTC. The whole variable domain, filled in from reference TRBV7-2 and TRBJ2-1, reads GAGVSQSPSNKVTEKGKDVELRCDPISGHTALYWYRQSLGQGLEFLIYFQGNSAPDKSGLPSDRFSAERTGGSVSTLTIQRTQQEDSAVYLCASSRGLAADNEQFFGPGTRLTVL.

This clonotype has ten or more counts. This chain connects TRBV7-3 to TRBJ2-7, with 7 bases identical to TRBD1. Germline CDR1 reads SGHTA; CDR2 reads FQGTGA. Germline trimming cut 5 bases from V and 5 bases from J; bases unmatched to any gene: 9. The CDR3 runs to 14 residues. The CDR3 spells CASSQTGIGHEQYF. The CDR3 DNA reads as TGTGCCAGCAGCCAGACAGGGATAGGGCACGAGCAGTACTTC.

This clonotype has ten or more counts. The chain joins TRBV20-1 to TRBJ2-5, with D perhaps matching TRBD2 (6 bases). The germline V and J ends were trimmed by 0 bases and 4 bases, with 12 bases remaining between them. From germline, CDR1 is DFQATT and CDR2 SNEGSKA (reference sequence). The CDR3 has 14 residues. CDR3 coding DNA: TGCAGTGCTAGAGATTGGAGGGGAGGAGAGACCCAGTACTTC. This sequence encodes CSARDWRGGETQYF.

The V call is TRBV20-1, the J call TRBJ2-7; D uncertain. The germline V and J ends were trimmed by 0 bases and 2 bases, with 14 bases remaining between them. The CDR3 covers 15 residues. Germline V lookup: CDR1 DFQATT, CDR2 SNEGSKA (reference sequence). The CDR3 DNA is TGCAGTGCTAGAGACCCCTACTCCGGTACCTACGAGCAGTACTTC. Its protein is CSARDPYSGTYEQYF.

The chain couples TRBV20-1 to TRBJ2-1; 9 bases are a match to TRBD2. This CDR3 is built from 17 residues. The trim removed 3 bases at V and 1 base at J, leaving 10 bases unmatched. Germline CDR1 reads DFQATT; CDR2 reads SNEGSKA (reference sequence). CDR3 sequence reads: CSASFSSGDPSYNEQFF. CDR3 coding DNA: TGCAGTGCTAGTTTCTCTAGCGGGGACCCTTCCTACAATGAGCAGTTCTTC.

This clonotype occurred many times. The chain couples TRBV3-1 to TRBJ1-1, with D perhaps TRBD1 (5 bases). CDR3 length equals 14 residues. The germline V and J ends were trimmed by 4 bases and 7 bases, with 16 bases remaining between them. Germline V lookup: CDR1 LGHDT, CDR2 YNNKEL (reference sequence). CDR3 residues: CASSRQPGLNEAFF. The CDR3 DNA reads TGTGCCAGCAGCCGACAACCGGGACTCAATGAAGCTTTCTTT.